A selection of T cell receptor beta chains follows, all from one sample in a study of blood T cell repertoires in COVID-19. TCRdb's table, derived via immunoSEQ multiplex PCR, lists solely in-frame clones and lacks some. Of 60,000 to 65,000 clones listed, 84% were seen once; the top ten hold 5.6%. Sequencing was carried out using peripheral blood. The receptors were gathered from a woman between 55 and 75 years old with acute or convalescent COVID-19. CDR3s leave out the opening cysteine and the closing phenylalanine or tryptophan. The order of the fields is V gene, clone size, CDR3 protein. The size field is filled for only some rows; it gives once, few, many or a size class.

TRBV30,.,AADSPQY
TRBV10-3,many,AISESAGVMNTEAF
TRBV29-1,.,SAGGLGDGEQF
TRBV5-6,.,ASSLGQGGNTIY
TRBV29-1,.,SAQRAGNTGELF
TRBV30,.,AWSGTGSNEKLF
TRBV6-1,.,ASSESYGQGAYEQY
TRBV30,.,AWSQSLAKNIQY
TRBV13,.,ASSSGQGNSPLH
TRBV7-9,.,ASSVTTGNYGYT
TRBV3-1/TRBV3-2,.,ASSQVRNSPLH
TRBV24-1,.,ATSDLGSSYGYT
TRBV19,.,ASSTTGGTEAF
TRBV7-9,once,ASSFGGEGSNSPLH
TRBV12-3/TRBV12-4,.,AAGEGLRYGYT
TRBV3-1/TRBV3-2,.,ASSPGTGGYEQY
TRBV6-5,few,ASHVDRGVYNEQF
TRBV30,.,AWSAGINYGYT
TRBV5-1,.,ASSPTGGDLYGYT
TRBV6-5,.,ASRGQGDQPQH
TRBV21-1,.,ASSSPGLEDYEQY
TRBV18,.,ASSPPNGGGSSTDTQY
TRBV18,once,ASSPGGNYGYT
TRBV19,.,ASIGQGLYTEAF
TRBV18,.,ASTATQSNAIY
TRBV7-9,.,ASSLGTANTEAF
TRBV9,.,ASSETGDNSPLH
TRBV2,once,ASSEADRVSPLH
TRBV4-1,.,ASSHQGVGYEQY
TRBV19,.,ASSIGQGWTDTQY
TRBV5-1,few,ASSQTGAGGTEAF
TRBV6-5,.,ASSYSGGQGSPLH
TRBV5-4,.,ASSLATKETQY
TRBV6-1,.,ASSDGRASSYNEQF
TRBV6-5,.,ASEWGGPGNTIY
TRBV5-4,once,ASSLDRGPSGYT
TRBV14,.,ASSQEGAGTGLKNEQF
TRBV27,.,ASSLRVGRQPQH
TRBV6-1,once,ASSEAWGGLNEQF
TRBV5-1,.,ASSSRLAGVQETQY
TRBV19,.,ASSLTGSSYEQY
TRBV7-2,.,ASSMRGGRYGYT
TRBV27,.,ASSFGGTDTQY
TRBV9,.,ASSVLDSTEAF
TRBV27,.,ASSLRVVGNTEAF
TRBV19,.,ASSIGGPGTQY
TRBV19,.,ASSAVSNQPQH
TRBV9,once,ASSPNPTGVQGYT
TRBV2,.,ASRGTLGQIFHEQY
TRBV24-1,once,ATNGGSGGVFSTDTQY
TRBV7-9,.,ASSPGLFSTDTQY
TRBV19,.,ASSPGTASGTEAF
TRBV29-1,.,SVGRAGNTEAF
TRBV27,.,ASSRVGTEAF
TRBV6-5,.,ASRLAQGANYGYT
TRBV18,.,ASSPQSPRGYEQY
TRBV5-6,.,ASSLDTAGGGGNTIY
TRBV21-1,.,ASSKGQGASNQPQH